This TCR beta chain appears in the sequencing data of a study of monozygotic twins with inflammatory bowel disease. This CDR3 comprises 14 residues. Per the germline V gene, CDR1 is KGHSH and CDR2 is LQKENI. As concerns this clonotype: Its antigen is not known.

Study results and caveats: The data offered no way to tell different T cell subtypes apart. Findings did not support one strong IBD-associated signal or clonotype.

TCRdb re-analyzed the 5' RACE reads; it lists each CDR3 protein once, without DNA. This sample's table reports around 380,000 distinct CDR3 sequences. Sequencing was performed on blood. The receptor was derived from a human donor with ulcerative colitis or Crohn's disease, or a healthy co-twin of an affected twin (not recorded which). The chain links TRBV18 to TRBJ1-2; TCRdb proposes TRBD1, but this gene call is untestable without DNA. The CDR3 region is CASSPSGGSYGYTF.